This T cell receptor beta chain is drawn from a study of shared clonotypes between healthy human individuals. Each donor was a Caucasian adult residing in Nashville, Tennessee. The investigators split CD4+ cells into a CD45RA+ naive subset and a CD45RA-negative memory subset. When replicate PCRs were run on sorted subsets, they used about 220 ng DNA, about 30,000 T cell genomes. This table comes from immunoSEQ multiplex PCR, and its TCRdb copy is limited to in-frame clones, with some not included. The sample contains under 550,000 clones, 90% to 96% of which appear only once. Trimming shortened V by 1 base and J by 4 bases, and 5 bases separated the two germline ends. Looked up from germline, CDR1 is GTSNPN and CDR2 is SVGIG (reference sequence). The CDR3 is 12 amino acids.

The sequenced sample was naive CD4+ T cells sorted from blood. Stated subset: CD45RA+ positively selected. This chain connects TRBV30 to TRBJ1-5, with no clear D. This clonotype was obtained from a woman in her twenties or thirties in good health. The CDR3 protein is CAWSDRNQPQHF. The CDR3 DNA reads TGTGCCTGGAGTGACCGGAATCAGCCCCAGCATTTT.